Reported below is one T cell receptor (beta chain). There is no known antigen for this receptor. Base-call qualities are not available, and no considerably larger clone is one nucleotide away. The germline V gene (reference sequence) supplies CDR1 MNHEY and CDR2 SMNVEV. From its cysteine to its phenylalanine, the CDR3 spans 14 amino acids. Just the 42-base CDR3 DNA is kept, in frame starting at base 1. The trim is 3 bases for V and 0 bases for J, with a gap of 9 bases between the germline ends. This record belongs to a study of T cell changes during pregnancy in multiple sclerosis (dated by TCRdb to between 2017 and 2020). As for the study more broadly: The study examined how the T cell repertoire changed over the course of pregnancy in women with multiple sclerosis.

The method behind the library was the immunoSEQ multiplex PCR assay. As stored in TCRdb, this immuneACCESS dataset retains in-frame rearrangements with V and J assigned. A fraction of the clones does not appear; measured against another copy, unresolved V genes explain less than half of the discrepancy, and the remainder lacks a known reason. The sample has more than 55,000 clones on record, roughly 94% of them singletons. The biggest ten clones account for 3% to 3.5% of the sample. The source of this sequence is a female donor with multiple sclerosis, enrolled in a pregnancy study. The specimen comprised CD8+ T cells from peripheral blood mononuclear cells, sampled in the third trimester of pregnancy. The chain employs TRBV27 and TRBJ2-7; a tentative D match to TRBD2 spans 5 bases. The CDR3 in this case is CASSFLGSSYEQYF. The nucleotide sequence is TGTGCCAGCAGTTTCCTGGGGAGCTCCTACGAGCAGTACTTC.